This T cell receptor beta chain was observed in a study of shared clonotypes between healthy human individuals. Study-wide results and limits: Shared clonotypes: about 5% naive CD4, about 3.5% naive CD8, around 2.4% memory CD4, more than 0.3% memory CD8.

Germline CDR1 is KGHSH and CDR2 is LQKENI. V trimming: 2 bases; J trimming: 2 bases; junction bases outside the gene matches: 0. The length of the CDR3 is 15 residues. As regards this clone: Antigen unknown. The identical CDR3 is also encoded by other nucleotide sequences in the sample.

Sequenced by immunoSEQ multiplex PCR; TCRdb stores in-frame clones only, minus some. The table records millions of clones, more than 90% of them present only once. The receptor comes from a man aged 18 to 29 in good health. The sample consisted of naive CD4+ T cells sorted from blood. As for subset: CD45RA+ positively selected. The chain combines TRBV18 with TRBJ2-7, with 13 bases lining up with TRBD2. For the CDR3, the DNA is TGTGCCAGCTCACCAGGGACTAGCGGGACCTACGAGCAGTACTTC. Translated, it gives CASSPGTSGTYEQYF.